A selection of T cell receptor beta chains follows, all from one sample in a study of cytomegalovirus exposure and HLA in healthy donors. Sequencing was performed with immunoSEQ multiplex PCR; in TCRdb, only in-frame clones are kept and a portion is missing. The data hold 120,000 to 150,000 clones, with more than 75% observed a single time. The sample comprised PBMCs. These receptors were obtained from a man between 18 and 35 years old in good health and CMV-seropositive. The CDR3 runs from the conserved cysteine through the conserved F or W. D genes are given only for firm matches.

V gene: TRBV5-8; J gene: TRBJ1-6; D gene: TRBD1; CDR3 protein: CASSSRTGFRNSPLHF
V gene: TRBV11-3; J gene: TRBJ2-3; D gene: TRBD2; CDR3 protein: CASTQLAGGGADTQYF
V gene: TRBV15; J gene: TRBJ1-1; D gene: .; CDR3 protein: CATSREYSAFF
V gene: TRBV6-6; J gene: TRBJ1-2; D gene: TRBD1; CDR3 protein: CASRTGGNYGYTF
V gene: TRBV10-3; J gene: TRBJ1-2; D gene: .; CDR3 protein: CAISDLDRNYGYTF
V gene: TRBV5-1; J gene: TRBJ2-1; D gene: TRBD2; CDR3 protein: CASSPGDSGGSGYNEQFF
V gene: TRBV7-9; J gene: TRBJ1-1; D gene: TRBD1; CDR3 protein: CAETGESYTEAFF
V gene: TRBV6-5; J gene: TRBJ1-1; D gene: TRBD1; CDR3 protein: CASSYQTGATEAFF
V gene: TRBV11-2; J gene: TRBJ2-1; D gene: .; CDR3 protein: CASSLWISRANSYNEQFF
V gene: TRBV6-6; J gene: TRBJ1-1; D gene: TRBD1; CDR3 protein: CASSSGTGTEAFF
V gene: TRBV29-1; J gene: TRBJ2-1; D gene: TRBD1; CDR3 protein: CSVAGTGGRSYNEQFF
V gene: TRBV9; J gene: TRBJ2-1; D gene: TRBD2; CDR3 protein: CASSVPGLAGGHLKEQFF
V gene: TRBV29-1; J gene: TRBJ2-3; D gene: TRBD1; CDR3 protein: CSVERTGGPPDTQYF
V gene: TRBV5-1; J gene: TRBJ1-4; D gene: TRBD1; CDR3 protein: CASRRTGGNEKLFF
V gene: TRBV5-1; J gene: TRBJ2-3; D gene: .; CDR3 protein: CASSLENSRGDTQYF
V gene: TRBV6-1; J gene: TRBJ1-2; D gene: .; CDR3 protein: CAGTPGKAYGYTF
V gene: TRBV30; J gene: TRBJ1-5; D gene: TRBD1; CDR3 protein: CAWDIDRDGNQPQHF
V gene: TRBV2; J gene: TRBJ1-3; D gene: .; CDR3 protein: CASMVGGAANTIYF
V gene: TRBV5-1; J gene: TRBJ2-1; D gene: TRBD1; CDR3 protein: CASRTGVGEQFF
V gene: TRBV15; J gene: TRBJ1-1; D gene: .; CDR3 protein: CATSRGTDHTEAFF
V gene: TRBV27; J gene: TRBJ2-7; D gene: TRBD1; CDR3 protein: CASSLSGTGPGEQYF
V gene: TRBV6-6; J gene: TRBJ2-1; D gene: .; CDR3 protein: CASHAGNEQFF
V gene: TRBV6-1; J gene: TRBJ1-2; D gene: .; CDR3 protein: CASSVQPQGRANYGYTF
V gene: TRBV13; J gene: TRBJ1-2; D gene: TRBD1; CDR3 protein: CASSSGTGGYGYTF
V gene: TRBV19; J gene: TRBJ1-1; D gene: .; CDR3 protein: CASSIGDTWYTEAFF
V gene: TRBV4-1; J gene: TRBJ2-7; D gene: TRBD1; CDR3 protein: CASSQALRTGDSYEQYF
V gene: TRBV19; J gene: TRBJ2-3; D gene: .; CDR3 protein: CASSIITASTDTQYF
V gene: TRBV9; J gene: TRBJ1-2; D gene: .; CDR3 protein: CASSAPGRTVPYGYTF
V gene: TRBV9; J gene: TRBJ2-2; D gene: .; CDR3 protein: CASSPLRGGNTGELFF
V gene: TRBV7-9; J gene: TRBJ2-7; D gene: .; CDR3 protein: CASSLQGGYEQYF
V gene: TRBV7-8; J gene: TRBJ1-5; D gene: TRBD1; CDR3 protein: CASSQIRGTRPQHF
V gene: TRBV18; J gene: TRBJ2-1; D gene: TRBD2; CDR3 protein: CASSRTSGNYNEQFF
V gene: TRBV30; J gene: TRBJ1-2; D gene: .; CDR3 protein: CAWSVSGIYGYTF
V gene: TRBV4-1; J gene: TRBJ2-1; D gene: .; CDR3 protein: CASSQTPTSPHSEQFF
V gene: TRBV7-8; J gene: TRBJ1-2; D gene: TRBD1; CDR3 protein: CASSSVDRANYGYTF
V gene: TRBV5-6; J gene: TRBJ2-2; D gene: .; CDR3 protein: CASSLESWGPNTGELFF
V gene: TRBV6-5; J gene: TRBJ2-6; D gene: TRBD1; CDR3 protein: CASSSQGAGGANVLTF
V gene: TRBV5-1; J gene: TRBJ2-1; D gene: .; CDR3 protein: CASARNRVDEQFF
V gene: TRBV27; J gene: TRBJ2-2; D gene: TRBD2; CDR3 protein: CASAPGGRADGELFF
V gene: TRBV7-8; J gene: TRBJ1-1; D gene: TRBD1; CDR3 protein: CASSSPDRAEAFF
V gene: TRBV30; J gene: TRBJ1-1; D gene: TRBD1; CDR3 protein: CAWIRQGTEAFF
V gene: TRBV30; J gene: TRBJ2-2; D gene: TRBD2; CDR3 protein: CAWRSVHFGGLDTGELFF
V gene: TRBV9; J gene: TRBJ2-1; D gene: TRBD2; CDR3 protein: CASSISGGSYNEQFF
V gene: TRBV6-1; J gene: TRBJ2-1; D gene: .; CDR3 protein: CASRRGGHNEQFF
V gene: TRBV7-9; J gene: TRBJ2-7; D gene: TRBD2; CDR3 protein: CASSLGREGYF
V gene: TRBV29-1; J gene: TRBJ2-3; D gene: .; CDR3 protein: CSGLQDRLTDTQYF
V gene: TRBV4-1; J gene: TRBJ2-4; D gene: .; CDR3 protein: CASSHLGLAKNIQYF
V gene: TRBV9; J gene: TRBJ1-2; D gene: .; CDR3 protein: CASSPRRQSHGYTF
V gene: TRBV5-6; J gene: TRBJ2-2; D gene: .; CDR3 protein: CASSLGLSGTGELFF
V gene: TRBV19; J gene: TRBJ1-6; D gene: .; CDR3 protein: CASRQQGGTDSPLHF